This record looks at one T cell receptor (beta chain) sequence and its context. This sample is drawn from a study of shared clonotypes between healthy human individuals. Overall study: CD4 naive and memory got three plates each, CD8 naive two, CD8 memory one.

When replicate PCRs were run on sorted subsets, they used around 200 ng DNA, approximately 33,000 T cell genomes. The repertoire was sequenced with immunoSEQ multiplex PCR; TCRdb's copy has only in-frame clones and lacks some. The sample includes about 710,000 clones, 73% seen only once; the top ten take roughly 1.9%. CDR3 length equals 15 residues. With 1 base clipped from V and 5 bases from J, the junction kept 4 bases outside the gene matches. CDR1 and CDR2 from the germline V gene are SQVTM and ANQGSEA. This TCR derives from a woman aged 25 to 39 in good health. The sequenced sample was memory CD4+ T cells sorted from blood. Described subset: CD45RA-negative fraction. The rearrangement links TRBV29-1 to TRBJ2-1; 11 bases fit TRBD2. CDR3 amino acids: CSVEVSTSGNNEQFF. As DNA, the CDR3 is TGCAGCGTTGAAGTGTCGACTAGCGGGAACAATGAGCAGTTCTTC.